This TCR beta chain was documented in a study of blood T cell repertoires in COVID-19. Looking at the study overall: Whether acute or convalescent, the COVID-19 samples came from the United States, Italy and Spain. Nucleic acid was either cDNA or gDNA, and it came from T cells, B-cell-depleted T cells, or PBMCs.

V gave up 2 bases and J gave up 0 bases; unmatched junction bases: 8. The germline CDR1 and CDR2 sequences are SGHDT and YYEEEE. The CDR3 extends over 17 amino acids. Per the study methods: Amplification from reference gene primers served as the basis for estimated nucleated cell counts. Sequencing used immunoSEQ multiplex PCR; TCRdb keeps in-frame clones, though not all of them. D and trimming come from the DNA, and the V and J calls and clone size come from that table. The sample contains approximately 200,000 clones, approximately 87% of which appear only once. Sequenced material: peripheral blood. This receptor was obtained from a woman between 50 and 59 years old with acute or convalescent COVID-19. The genes are TRBV5-6 and TRBJ1-5; 7 bases are a match to TRBD1. The CDR3 DNA sequence: TGTGCCAGCAGCTTCGCCCGGGACAGAAATAGCAATCAGCCCCAGCATTTT. Encoded protein: CASSFARDRNSNQPQHF.